Each of the 28 T cell receptor beta chains below was sequenced from the same sample in a study of T cell responses to AZD1222 COVID-19 vaccine (dated by TCRdb to about 2021). Explained via the paper, the time point label denotes: about 28 days (+/-7) after the second vaccine dose. The method behind the library was the immunoSEQ multiplex PCR assay. TCRdb holds this immuneACCESS table with in-frame rearrangements only. Some clones are missing; in checked studies, unresolved V genes explain under half, and the rest has no known cause. A total of roughly 120,000 clones appear in this sample, around nine tenths of them only once. About 4% of the sample comes from the top ten. The sample was peripheral blood, taken 28 days after the second AZD1222 dose. The receptors come from an adult who received the AZD1222 COVID-19 vaccine.

The rearrangement links TRBV3-1 (or the pseudogene TRBV3-2) to TRBJ2-5, with 9 bases lining up with TRBD2. This CDR3 has 15 residues. V gave up 4 bases and J gave up 2 bases; unmatched junction bases: 5. CDR1 is LGHDT, CDR2 YNNKEL, per germline (reference sequence). The CDR3 sequence is CASSPPLAGQETQYF. The CDR3 bases are TGTGCCAGCAGCCCCCCCCTAGCGGGGCAAGAGACCCAGTACTTC.

The rearrangement uses TRBV27 and TRBJ2-1; D gene uncertain. Germline assignment: CDR1 MNHEY and CDR2 SMNVEV (reference sequence). With 2 bases removed from V and 0 bases from J, the gap between germline ends came to 8 bases. The CDR3 runs 15 residues. The CDR3 loop reads CASSLAASSYNEQFF. The CDR3 DNA reads as TGTGCCAGCAGTTTAGCGGCGAGCTCCTACAATGAGCAGTTCTTC.

This sequence joins TRBV6-2 or TRBV6-3 and TRBJ1-1; D might be TRBD1 (5 bases). The CDR3 extends over 12 amino acids. CDR1 and CDR2 (germline): MNHEY, SVGEGT. V lost 5 bases and J lost 4, with 8 bases in between. The CDR3 region is CASSQGVTEAFF. The CDR3 coding sequence is TGTGCCAGCAGTCAAGGGGTCACTGAAGCTTTCTTT.

The chain couples TRBV20-1 to TRBJ2-7, with TRBD1 as a possible D gene (5 bases). CDR1 and CDR2 (germline): DFQATT, SNEGSKA (reference sequence). The V end was cut by 6 bases, the J end by 7 bases, with 13 bases between. This CDR3 has 11 residues. The CDR3 DNA follows: TGCAGTGCCCCCAGGGTTTTTGAGCAGTACTTC. It yields the protein CSAPRVFEQYF.

The CDR3 sequence is CASSDRGRGNSYEQYF. CDR3 nucleotides: TGTGCCAGCAGTGACCGAGGGAGGGGGAATTCCTACGAGCAGTACTTC. The V gene is TRBV6-1, the J gene TRBJ2-7; a weak D match, TRBD2 (7 bases). This CDR3 is 16 amino acids long. Germline V gene lookup returns CDR1 MNHNS and CDR2 SASEGT. V was clipped by 3 bases and J by 1 base, with 16 bases between them.

This chain joins TRBV28 and TRBJ2-7, with TRBD2 as a possible D gene (7 bases). CDR1 MDHEN and CDR2 SYDVKM come from the germline V gene. V shed 1 base and J shed 6 bases, with 13 bases lying between them. The CDR3 runs 14 residues. CDR3 region: CASSLLGGEGEQYF. The CDR3 DNA reads as TGTGCCAGCAGTTTATTAGGGGGGGAAGGCGAGCAGTACTTC.

This clone was detected only a few times. This chain joins TRBV19 and TRBJ1-5; D unresolved. Trimming pared 10 bases from V and 0 bases from J, leaving 16 bases between. Germline V gives CDR1 LNHDA, CDR2 SQIVND (reference sequence). The CDR3 covers 15 residues. Written as DNA, the CDR3 is TGTGCCACAAACGCCAGACCCAGTAGCAATCAGCCCCAGCATTTT. Its protein is CATNARPSSNQPQHF.

The V and J genes are TRBV25-1 and TRBJ2-1; 10 nucleotides line up with TRBD2. The CDR3 contains 16 residues. V shed 6 bases and J 6 bases; nucleotides not matched to a gene: 11. The germline V gene has CDR1 MGHDK and CDR2 SYGVNS. The CDR3 spells CASRQRSGREGNEQFF. In DNA, the CDR3 is TGTGCCAGCAGACAACGGAGCGGGAGGGAGGGCAATGAGCAGTTCTTC. Drawing the rest from reference TRBV25-1 and TRBJ2-1, the complete variable domain is EADIYQTPRYLVIGTGKKITLECSQTMGHDKMYWYQQDPGMELHLIHYSYGVNSTEKGDLSSESTVSRIRTEHFPLTLESARPSHTSQYLCASRQRSGREGNEQFFGPGTRLTVL.

The DNA for the CDR3 is TGTGCCAGCAGTCCCGGGGGCGCCCCTGGAAACACCATATATTTT. Protein product: CASSPGGAPGNTIYF. V is TRBV27 and J is TRBJ1-3; tentatively, D is TRBD1 (6 bases). Germline V gene data show CDR1 as MNHEY and CDR2 as SMNVEV (reference sequence). Trimming left V 5 bases short and J 2 bases short, with 13 bases between. The CDR3 has 15 amino acids.

This chain uses TRBV20-1 with TRBJ1-5; D uncertain. This CDR3 comprises 16 residues. The V gene lost 3 bases and the J gene lost 0 bases, with 15 bases spanning the gap. Germline V gives CDR1 DFQATT, CDR2 SNEGSKA (reference sequence). The CDR3 here is CSASHRASLSNQPQHF. CDR3 coding DNA: TGCAGTGCTAGTCACCGGGCCTCTCTTAGCAATCAGCCCCAGCATTTT.

As to this clone: This same CDR3 is encoded by further DNA sequences in the sample. V gene TRBV6-5 combines with J gene TRBJ1-3; D unresolved. CDR3 size: 14 residues. CDR1 and CDR2 from the germline V gene are MNHEY and SVGAGI. Trimming pared 0 bases from V and 0 bases from J, leaving 3 bases between. The CDR3 protein is CASSYSRSGNTIYF. The CDR3 bases are TGTGCCAGCAGTTACTCCCGCTCTGGAAACACCATATATTTT.

The rearrangement links TRBV11-2 to TRBJ2-7; 12 nucleotides align to TRBD2. The CDR3 spans 17 residues. Germline lookup yields CDR1 SGHAT and CDR2 FQNNGV. Trimming at V came to 0 bases and at J to 3 bases, leaving 6 bases not matched to a gene. In DNA, the CDR3 is TGTGCCAGCAGCTTAGACTCGACTAGCGGGAGAGTCTACGAGCAGTACTTC. Translation: CASSLDSTSGRVYEQYF.

This clone was recorded once. The chain carries TRBV29-1 and TRBJ2-7; perhaps TRBD1 as D (6 bases). The CDR3 covers 13 residues. Trimming cost V 8 bases and J 6 bases, with 20 bases left between them. Germline-derived CDR1 and CDR2 are SQVTM and ANQGSEA. The CDR3 nucleotides read TGCAGCACCTCAGGGGCCACCTTTGCCGAGCAGTACTTC. It encodes CSTSGATFAEQYF.

This sequence joins TRBV2 and TRBJ2-2; D remains ambiguous. The CDR3 has 15 amino acids. Trimming stripped 3 bases from V and 5 bases from J, with 13 bases between. Germline lookup yields CDR1 SNHLY and CDR2 FYNNEI. The CDR3 DNA reads TGTGCCAGCAGTGACGGCCTCCTGCGTACCGGGGAGCTGTTTTTT. Protein product: CASSDGLLRTGELFF.

This clone has a handful of counts. The chain is built from TRBV5-1 and TRBJ1-4; the D is unclear. Trimming removed 0 bases at V and 4 bases at J, with 10 bases between. CDR1 SGHRS and CDR2 YFSETQ come from the germline V gene. There are 15 residues in the CDR3. In DNA form, the CDR3 reads TGCGCCAGCAGCTTGGTTCCAGGAAATAATGAAAAACTGTTTTTT. It yields the protein CASSLVPGNNEKLFF.

The rearrangement joins TRBV9 to TRBJ1-5, with D possibly matching TRBD1 (6 bases). Germline CDR1 is SGDLS and CDR2 is YYNGEE. The length of the CDR3 is 15 residues. V was shortened by 4 bases and J by 5 bases, with 16 bases between the two germline ends. This chain's CDR3 is CASSPGGGLDQPQHF. CDR3 nucleotide sequence: TGTGCCAGCAGCCCCGGTGGGGGGCTGGATCAGCCCCAGCATTTT.

The V and J genes are TRBV12-3 or TRBV12-4 and TRBJ2-1; D is unresolved. The CDR3 runs to 12 residues. Trimming shortened V by 5 bases and J by 5 bases, and 7 bases separated the two germline ends. Written as DNA, the CDR3 is TGTGCCAGCAGTCGGACCGACAATGAGCAGTTCTTC. This sequence encodes CASSRTDNEQFF.

The V gene is TRBV19, the J gene TRBJ1-1; a possible D gene is TRBD1 (6 bases). The CDR3 spans 14 residues. The germline gives CDR1 LNHDA, CDR2 SQIVND (reference sequence). Trimming took 7 bases from V and 0 from J, leaving 12 bases between them. The CDR3 nucleotides read TGTGCCAGTAAAATAGGGGGAATGAACACTGAAGCTTTCTTT. It is translated as CASKIGGMNTEAFF.

The chain recombines TRBV7-2 with TRBJ2-1; 9 bases map to TRBD2. CDR1 is SGHTA and CDR2 is FQGNSA in the germline V gene. The CDR3 extends over 17 amino acids. The V segment lost 3 bases and the J segment 4 bases; nucleotides outside the gene matches: 10. The CDR3 coding sequence is TGTGCCAGCAGCTTTAGTCCCCGACTAGCGGCTTACAATGAGCAGTTCTTC. Its translation is CASSFSPRLAAYNEQFF.

This clone has more than one count but fewer than ten. The gene calls are TRBV7-3 and TRBJ1-6; 9 bases line up with TRBD1. Germline V gene lookup returns CDR1 SGHTA and CDR2 FQGTGA. Trimming at V came to 2 bases and at J to 10 bases, leaving 3 bases not matched to a gene. The CDR3 totals 14 residues. CDR3 amino acids: CASSLGTGRSPLHF. The CDR3 nucleotides are TGTGCCAGCAGCTTAGGGACAGGGAGGTCACCCCTCCACTTT. Variable domain in full (rest from reference TRBV7-3 and TRBJ1-6): GAGVSQTPSNKVTEKGKYVELRCDPISGHTALYWYRQSLGQGPEFLIYFQGTGAADDSGLPNDRFFAVRPEGSVSTLKIQRTERGDSAVYLCASSLGTGRSPLHFGNGTRLTVT.

This sequence joins TRBV5-1 and TRBJ2-2; 12 bases map to TRBD2. The V gene's germline CDR1 is SGHRS and CDR2 YFSETQ. The CDR3 is 19 amino acids. Unmatched junction bases numbered 11, after V lost 4 bases and J lost 1 base. CDR3 in amino acids: CASSPGVRLAGVNTGELFF. The CDR3 nucleotides read TGCGCCAGCAGCCCCGGAGTACGACTAGCGGGGGTGAACACCGGGGAGCTGTTTTTT.

The chain links TRBV5-8 to TRBJ2-2; D is unresolved. V was cut by 2 bases and J by 7 bases, with 9 bases left in between. The CDR3 is 13 residues long. CDR1 is SGHTS, CDR2 YDEGEE, per germline. CDR3 in DNA: TGTGCCAGCAGCTTCCAGGACGGCGGGGAGCTGTTTTTT. Encoded protein: CASSFQDGGELFF. Filled out from reference TRBV5-8 and TRBJ2-2, the complete variable domain reads EAGVTQSPTHLIKTRGQQATLRCSPISGHTSVYWYQQALGLGLQFLLWYDEGEERNRGNFPPRFSGRQFPNYSSELNVNALELEDSALYLCASSFQDGGELFFGEGSRLTVL.

The chain joins TRBV7-2 to TRBJ2-3; D is undetermined. The V and J ends lost 3 bases and 5 bases respectively, with 6 bases between them. Germline values: CDR1 SGHTA, CDR2 FQGNSA. This CDR3 is built from 12 residues. For the CDR3, the DNA is TGTGCCAGCAGCTTCCCCGGAGATACGCAGTATTTT. It specifies CASSFPGDTQYF.

The gene calls are TRBV25-1 and TRBJ1-1; no reliable D call. This CDR3 contains 16 residues. The germline gives CDR1 MGHDK, CDR2 SYGVNS. Trimming shortened V by 0 bases and J by 5 bases, and 16 bases separated the two germline ends. In DNA, the CDR3 is TGTGCCAGCAGTGAATATAACCCGACGGGGAGGACTGAAGCTTTCTTT. Residues: CASSEYNPTGRTEAFF.

The J gene is TRBJ1-3, the V gene TRBV29-1, with D unclear. Per the germline V gene, CDR1 is SQVTM and CDR2 is ANQGSEA. Trimming took off 4 bases at V and 10 bases at J, with 11 bases between the two ends. The CDR3 runs to 11 residues. CDR3 region: CSVAPGGTIYF. CDR3 DNA: TGCAGCGTTGCCCCGGGAGGGACCATATATTTT.

The chain employs TRBV5-1 and TRBJ1-2; possibly TRBD1 for D (6 bases). Germline loops: CDR1 SGHRS, CDR2 YFSETQ. Trimming took off 1 base at V and 8 bases at J, with 15 bases between the two ends. This CDR3 spans 14 amino acids. DNA of the CDR3: TGCGCCAGCAGCTTGTCGCCTTCCGGGGGCGGCTACACCTTC. Amino acid sequence: CASSLSPSGGGYTF.

This chain links TRBV5-8 with TRBJ2-7; no clear D gene. The CDR3 sequence is 14 residues long. Trimming cost V 7 bases and J 2 bases, with 16 bases left between them. Germline assignment: CDR1 SGHTS and CDR2 YDEGEE. The CDR3 nucleotides read TGTGCCAGCCGAAGTCAGGCTTACCCCTACGAGCAGTACTTC. Residues: CASRSQAYPYEQYF.

The rearrangement uses TRBV5-4 and TRBJ2-1; D possibly corresponds to TRBD2 (5 bases). Deletions cut 1 base from V and 7 bases from J, with 6 bases between. The CDR3 length is 12 residues. Germline V gene sequence: CDR1 SGHNT, CDR2 YYREEE (reference sequence). CDR3 sequence (DNA): TGTGCCAGCAGCTTGACGGGAAATGAGCAGTTCTTC. Its translation: CASSLTGNEQFF.